Presented here are 16 T cell receptor beta chains from one specimen sequenced in a study of blood T cells in healthy people across ages. The use of a sample-barcoded 5' primer and a J-beta primer mix characterized a second PCR of roughly 6 to 11 cycles. One entry per CDR3 protein results from TCRdb running MiXCR on the 5' RACE reads. This table holds 750,000 to 950,000 distinct CDR3 sequences, roughly 24% found once. Separately, the same data were catalogued under a study of T cells of mothers and their children.

Input material: blood. These receptors originate from a boy aged 5 to 17 in good health.

This chain links TRBV29-1 with TRBJ2-5; D unresolved. CDR1 is SQVTM and CDR2 is ANQGSEA in the germline V gene. The CDR3 covers 12 residues. V shed 3 bases and J shed 2 bases, with 7 bases lying between them. CDR3: CSVERPQETQYF. CDR3 nucleotides: TGCAGCGTTGAGCGCCCACAAGAGACCCAGTACTTC. Full variable domain (outside the CDR3, taken from reference TRBV29-1 and TRBJ2-5): SAVISQKPSRDICQRGTSLTIQCQVDSQVTMMFWYRQQPGQSLTLIATANQGSEATYESGFVIDKFPISRPNLTFSTLTVSNMSPEDSSIYLCSVERPQETQYFGPGTRLLVL.

A few counts support this clonotype. The chain joins TRBV6-5 to TRBJ1-6; D is possibly TRBD1 (5 bases). Trimming removed 0 bases at V and 6 bases at J, with 12 bases between. The CDR3 consists of 16 residues. Looked up from germline, CDR1 is MNHEY and CDR2 is SVGAGI. Here the CDR3 reads CASSYSGGGGNSPLHF. The CDR3 DNA follows: TGTGCCAGCAGTTACTCGGGCGGGGGAGGTAATTCACCCCTCCACTTT.

The gene calls are TRBV5-1 and TRBJ2-5; D is uncertain. CDR1 and CDR2 (germline): SGHRS, YFSETQ. Trimming stripped 5 bases from V and 0 bases from J, with 11 bases between. CDR3 length equals 14 residues. CDR3 region: CASRQRGHQETQYF. CDR3 nucleotides: TGCGCCAGCAGGCAGCGTGGCCACCAAGAGACCCAGTACTTC.

The V gene is TRBV2, the J gene TRBJ2-3; D perhaps matches TRBD1 (6 bases). CDR3 size: 13 residues. Trimming removed 2 bases from V and 7 bases from J, with 10 bases in between. In germline, CDR1 is SNHLY, CDR2 FYNNEI. CDR3 in amino acids: CASSESGQHTQYF. The CDR3 DNA reads TGTGCCAGCAGTGAATCGGGACAACATACGCAGTATTTT.

The chain employs TRBV12-3 or TRBV12-4 and TRBJ1-6, with D possibly being TRBD1 (5 bases). CDR3 length: 15 residues. V lost 1 base and J 7 bases, leaving 11 bases between the germline ends. CDR3 amino acids: CASSLDGGWNSPLHF. The CDR3 DNA sequence: TGTGCCAGCAGTTTAGATGGGGGTTGGAATTCACCCCTCCACTTT.

This clonotype came up a few times. This chain uses TRBV9 with TRBJ1-1, with D tentatively TRBD1 (5 bases). The CDR3 is 14 residues long. From germline, CDR1 is SGDLS and CDR2 YYNGEE. V lost 4 bases to trimming and J lost 5 bases, with 15 bases between them. This CDR3 is CASSPRPGKTEAFF. The CDR3, as DNA: TGTGCCAGCAGCCCCCGCCCAGGGAAAACTGAAGCTTTCTTT. Combining the CDR3 with reference TRBV9 and TRBJ1-1 gives the whole variable domain DSGVTQTPKHLITATGQRVTLRCSPRSGDLSVYWYQQSLDQGLQFLIQYYNGEERAKGNILERFSAQQFPDLHSELNLSSLELGDSALYFCASSPRPGKTEAFFGQGTRLTVV.

This chain joins TRBV5-1 and TRBJ2-1; either TRBD1 or TRBD2 may supply D (5 bases each). Per germline, CDR1 SGHRS and CDR2 YFSETQ. CDR3 length: 15 amino acids. V gave up 5 bases and J gave up 7 bases, with 19 bases separating them. The CDR3 DNA sequence: TGCGCCAGCAGGCCGGCCGGGACGGACATGAATGAGCAGTTCTTC. Its protein product is CASRPAGTDMNEQFF.

This clonotype was seen a handful of times. The rearrangement links TRBV12-3 or TRBV12-4 to TRBJ2-3; possible D gene TRBD1, 5 bases. The CDR3 is made up of 16 amino acids. Trimming removed 5 bases from V and 1 base from J, with 16 bases in between. DNA of the CDR3: TGTGCCAGCAGTCCCCAGGGCAGGAGAGGCACAGATACGCAGTATTTT. Translating gives CASSPQGRRGTDTQYF.

This clonotype was seen only a few times. The rearrangement joins TRBV7-3 to TRBJ1-4; TRBD1 aligns across 11 bases. The CDR3 is 17 residues long. Germline V gives CDR1 SGHTA, CDR2 FQGTGA. V shed 4 bases, J shed 6 bases, and the junction held 10 bases outside the gene matches. DNA for the CDR3: TGTGCCAGCAGCTCAAAACCTCGGACAGGGGGCCATGAAAAACTGTTTTTT. Translating it yields CASSSKPRTGGHEKLFF.

In the case of this clonotype: Just one base apart from a much larger clone, this may be a read error. The CDR3 region is CSAPYRRTNQPQHF. The CDR3 bases are TGCAGTGCTCCATACAGGAGAACTAATCAGCCCCAGCATTTT. V gene TRBV20-1 combines with J gene TRBJ1-5; maybe TRBD1 (5 bases). V was cut by 5 bases and J by 4 bases, with 15 bases left in between. This CDR3 spans 14 amino acids. Per the germline V gene, CDR1 is DFQATT and CDR2 is SNEGSKA (reference sequence).

This chain uses TRBV2 with TRBJ2-3; no clear D. Trimming removed 7 bases from V and 1 base from J, with 6 bases in between. The CDR3 is 12 amino acids. Per germline, CDR1 SNHLY and CDR2 FYNNEI. The chain's CDR3 is CASTRRTDTQYF. In DNA form, the CDR3 reads TGTGCCAGCACGAGGCGCACAGATACGCAGTATTTT.

The gene calls are TRBV5-1 and TRBJ2-7; a weak D match, TRBD2 (5 bases). Trimming stripped 7 bases from V and 0 bases from J, with 11 bases between. CDR3 length equals 13 residues. Germline V gene data show CDR1 as SGHRS and CDR2 as YFSETQ. The CDR3 region has the DNA TGCGCCAGCCGAAGAGGGAGCTCCTACGAGCAGTACTTC. Protein: CASRRGSSYEQYF. Full variable domain (rest looked up from reference TRBV5-1 and TRBJ2-7): KAGVTQTPRYLIKTRGQQVTLSCSPISGHRSVSWYQQTPGQGLQFLFEYFSETQRNKGNFPGRFSGRQFSNSRSEMNVSTLELGDSALYLCASRRGSSYEQYFGPGTRLTVT.

This clonotype was counted between two and nine times. This chain joins TRBV7-9 and TRBJ2-1; 8 bases match TRBD1. The CDR3 covers 16 residues. Per germline, CDR1 SEHNR and CDR2 FQNEAQ (reference sequence). V dropped 4 bases and J dropped 1; count of bases not matched to a gene: 6. The CDR3 nucleotides are TGTGCCAGCAGCTCTCAGGGGGCTGGTTCCTACAATGAGCAGTTCTTC. This encodes CASSSQGAGSYNEQFF. Complete variable domain (other parts from reference TRBV7-9 and TRBJ2-1): DTGVSQNPRHKITKRGQNVTFRCDPISEHNRLYWYRQTLGQGPEFLTYFQNEAQLEKSRLLSDRFSAERPKGSFSTLEIQRTEQGDSAMYLCASSSQGAGSYNEQFFGPGTRLTVL.

The chain joins TRBV4-1 to TRBJ2-1; 10 bases agree with TRBD2. With V trimmed by 0 bases and J by 14 bases, 10 bases remained unmatched. CDR3 length equals 15 residues. Germline assignment: CDR1 MGHRA and CDR2 YSYEKL. The CDR3 sequence is CASSQDGGLAGGEFF. The DNA of the CDR3 is TGCGCCAGCAGCCAAGACGGCGGATTAGCGGGGGGAGAGTTCTTC.

This clonotype was counted only a few times. This chain links TRBV28 with TRBJ2-7, with a weak D call TRBD1 (5 bases). V was trimmed by 7 bases and J by 2 bases, leaving 9 bases between them. The CDR3 is made up of 12 amino acids. CDR1 and CDR2 from the germline V gene are MDHEN and SYDVKM. The CDR3 reads CASMAGPYEQYF. CDR3 sequence (DNA): TGTGCCAGCATGGCAGGGCCCTACGAGCAGTACTTC.

This clonotype was found a few times. V usage is TRBV5-1 and J usage is TRBJ1-2; possibly TRBD1 for D (6 bases). V was shortened by 0 bases and J by 0 bases, with 9 bases between the two germline ends. In germline, CDR1 is SGHRS, CDR2 YFSETQ. There are 15 residues in the CDR3. The CDR3 nucleotides read TGCGCCAGCAGCTTGGGACAGGAGCCTAACTATGGCTACACCTTC. Its translation: CASSLGQEPNYGYTF.